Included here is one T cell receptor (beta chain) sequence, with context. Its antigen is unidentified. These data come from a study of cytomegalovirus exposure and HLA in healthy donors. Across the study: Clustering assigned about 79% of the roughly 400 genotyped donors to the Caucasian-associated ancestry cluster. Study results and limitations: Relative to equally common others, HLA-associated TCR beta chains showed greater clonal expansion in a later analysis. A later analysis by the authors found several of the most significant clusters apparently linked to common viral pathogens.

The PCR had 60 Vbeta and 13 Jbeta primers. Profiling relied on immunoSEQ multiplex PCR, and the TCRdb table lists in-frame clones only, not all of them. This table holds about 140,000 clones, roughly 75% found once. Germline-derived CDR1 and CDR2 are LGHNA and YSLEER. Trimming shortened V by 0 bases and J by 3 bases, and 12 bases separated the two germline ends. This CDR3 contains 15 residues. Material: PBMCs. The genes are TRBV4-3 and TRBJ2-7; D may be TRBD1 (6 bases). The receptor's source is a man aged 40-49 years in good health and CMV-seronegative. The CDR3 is CASSQDDQQGYEQYF. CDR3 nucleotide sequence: TGCGCCAGCAGCCAAGATGATCAACAGGGCTACGAGCAGTACTTC.